This record concerns one TCR beta chain sequence. The CDR3 is 13 residues long. CDR1 SQVTM and CDR2 ANQGSEA come from the germline V gene. Trimming cost V 5 bases and J 5 bases, with 10 bases left between them. Original data processing: Amplification of reference gene primers provided the estimated nucleated cell counts. TCRdb keeps only in-frame clones here, not all; method: immunoSEQ multiplex PCR. D and trimming come from the DNA, and the V and J calls and clone size come from that table. The sample carries approximately 76,000 clones, approximately 86% recorded once. This record belongs to a study of blood T cell repertoires in COVID-19.

This receptor was identified in a woman aged 60-75 years with acute or convalescent COVID-19. This sequence joins TRBV29-1 and TRBJ1-6; D is ambiguous. Sequenced input: peripheral blood. The CDR3 loop is CSVSRSNNSPLHF. CDR3 bases: TGCAGCGTTAGCAGGTCGAATAATTCACCCCTCCACTTT.